The 8 T cell receptor beta chains in this list originate from one sample, sequenced in a study of cytomegalovirus exposure and HLA in healthy donors. The PCR contained 60 Vbeta and 13 Jbeta primers. TCRdb keeps only in-frame clones here, not all; method: immunoSEQ multiplex PCR. The table has 140,000 to 150,000 clones, around four fifths seen once. Sequencing input: PBMCs. The receptor set was obtained from a female donor in good health and CMV-seronegative.

The chain employs TRBV2 and TRBJ2-1, with TRBD2 matching over 9 bases. The V gene end was trimmed by 0 bases and the J gene end by 4 bases; junction bases not matched to a gene: 7. The germline V gene has CDR1 SNHLY and CDR2 FYNNEI. There are 17 residues in the CDR3. Here the CDR3 reads CASSEALLLAGYNEQFF. CDR3 sequence (DNA): TGTGCCAGCAGTGAAGCGCTTCTTCTAGCGGGATACAATGAGCAGTTCTTC.

In its sample, this clone was seen once. This sequence joins TRBV7-6 and TRBJ1-1; D remains ambiguous. The V end was cut by 1 base, the J end by 2 bases, with 8 bases between. The CDR3 covers 14 residues. Germline CDR1 SGHVS, CDR2 FNYEAQ. The CDR3 DNA follows: TGTGCCAGCAGCTTAGGTCAGTTCAACACTGAAGCTTTCTTT. Translation: CASSLGQFNTEAFF.

The chain links TRBV7-9 to TRBJ1-5, with 11 bases fitting TRBD1. The V and J ends lost 1 base and 6 bases, in that order; junction bases with no gene match: 5. The CDR3 spans 16 residues. Germline V gene data show CDR1 as SEHNR and CDR2 as FQNEAQ (reference sequence). DNA of the CDR3: TGTGCCAGCAGCTTAGGGACAGGGGGCGGTGGTCAGCCCCAGCATTTT. Translation gives CASSLGTGGGGQPQHF.

The rearrangement uses TRBV19 and TRBJ2-7; TRBD1 agrees at 8 bases. The CDR3 loop spans 11 amino acids. V shed 8 bases, J shed 3 bases, and the junction held 0 bases outside the gene matches. Germline CDR1 is LNHDA and CDR2 is SQIVND (reference sequence). The CDR3 sequence: CASGQGYEQYF. CDR3 DNA: TGTGCCAGTGGACAGGGCTACGAGCAGTACTTC.

V gene TRBV5-1 combines with J gene TRBJ1-2; D unclear. Looked up from germline, CDR1 is SGHRS and CDR2 is YFSETQ. V was trimmed by 9 bases and J by 4 bases, leaving 19 bases between them. The CDR3 has 14 residues. The CDR3 protein is CATSSAGSSYGYTF. The CDR3 DNA reads TGCGCCACCTCGTCGGCGGGCAGTTCCTATGGCTACACCTTC.

V and J are TRBV7-3 and TRBJ1-2; 10 bases match TRBD1. This CDR3 has 14 residues. J was trimmed by 4 bases and V by 6 bases; bases with no gene match: 5. From germline, CDR1 is SGHTA and CDR2 FQGTGA. CDR3 DNA sequence: TGTGCCAGCAGACGGGACAGGGGCGTCTATGGCTACACCTTC. Amino acid sequence: CASRRDRGVYGYTF. Looking up the rest from reference TRBV7-3 and TRBJ1-2 gives the full variable domain: GAGVSQTPSNKVTEKGKYVELRCDPISGHTALYWYRQSLGQGPEFLIYFQGTGAADDSGLPNDRFFAVRPEGSVSTLKIQRTERGDSAVYLCASRRDRGVYGYTFGSGTRLTVV.

This clone was counted once. The chain joins TRBV27 to TRBJ1-1, with a tentative D call TRBD1 (6 bases). Germline loops: CDR1 MNHEY, CDR2 SMNVEV (reference sequence). V shed 2 bases and J shed 0 bases, with 22 bases lying between them. The CDR3 length is 19 residues. CDR3 in DNA: TGTGCCAGCAGTTTAAGAGTTCCGTCCAGGGGAGATATGAACACTGAAGCTTTCTTT. Its protein product is CASSLRVPSRGDMNTEAFF.

This chain uses TRBV9 with TRBJ2-1; 8 bases are shared with TRBD2. This CDR3 comprises 16 residues. The J segment lost 13 bases and the V segment lost 3 bases, leaving 18 bases of the junction unmatched. The germline gives CDR1 SGDLS, CDR2 YYNGEE. As DNA, the CDR3 is TGTGCCAGCAGCGGCTCATCCAGCGGGGGCCCTGGGCCCCAGTTCTTC. Protein product: CASSGSSSGGPGPQFF.